One and the same sample provided the 20 T cell receptor beta chains below, sequenced in a study of blood T cell repertoires in COVID-19. This table comes from immunoSEQ multiplex PCR, and its TCRdb copy is limited to in-frame clones, with some not included. The sample records 250,000 to 300,000 clones, about 90% being singletons. Material for sequencing was peripheral blood. These receptor sequences come from a woman between 45 and 60 years old with COVID-19, enrolled during active disease.

The chain links TRBV29-1 to TRBJ2-5; 12 bases line up with TRBD1. Germline CDR1 is SQVTM and CDR2 is ANQGSEA. The CDR3 covers 15 residues. J gave up 5 bases and V 0 bases, and 4 bases lay outside the gene matches. The CDR3 here is CSVEDRDRGLETQYF. CDR3 DNA sequence: TGCAGCGTTGAAGATCGGGACAGGGGGCTGGAGACCCAGTACTTC.

The chain uses TRBV7-2 and TRBJ2-7; weak D call: TRBD1 (5 bases). V lost 1 base and J lost 4, with 17 bases in between. Germline CDR1 is SGHTA and CDR2 is FQGNSA. This CDR3 spans 16 amino acids. The CDR3 protein is CASSLGPGAGRYEQYF. CDR3 sequence (DNA): TGTGCCAGCAGCTTAGGTCCTGGGGCAGGAAGATACGAGCAGTACTTC.

A single count supports this clone. The V call is TRBV2, the J call TRBJ2-1; TRBD2 aligns across 7 bases. The CDR3 is 18 amino acids. V was clipped by 0 bases and J by 1 base; unmatched bases: 9. Germline CDR1 is SNHLY and CDR2 is FYNNEI. The CDR3 bases are TGTGCCAGCAGTGAAGCTGATGTGGTGGGAGGGTCCTACAATGAGCAGTTCTTC. Translating gives CASSEADVVGGSYNEQFF.

This clone was seen just once. The rearrangement links TRBV27 to TRBJ2-7, with 10 nucleotides matching TRBD1. The germline V gene encodes CDR1 MNHEY and CDR2 SMNVEV (reference sequence). Trimming cost V 5 bases and J 6 bases; bases outside gene matches: 10. This CDR3 region has 15 residues. CDR3 protein: CASSDWGQGFSEQYF. DNA for the CDR3: TGTGCCAGCAGTGACTGGGGACAGGGGTTCTCCGAGCAGTACTTC.

The V gene is TRBV4-1, the J gene TRBJ2-1; TRBD2 agrees at 8 bases. The CDR3 length is 14 residues. The junction had 4 bases not matched to a gene; V was cut back by 0 bases and J by 9 bases. CDR1 is MGHRA and CDR2 is YSYEKL in the germline V gene. Here the CDR3 reads CASSQDQRGIEQFF. The DNA for the CDR3 is TGCGCCAGCAGCCAAGATCAGCGGGGGATTGAGCAGTTCTTC.

The J gene is TRBJ2-7, the V gene TRBV5-1; TRBD2 agrees at 7 bases. This CDR3 region has 13 residues. The V segment lost 4 bases and the J segment 6 bases; nucleotides outside the gene matches: 7. The germline V gene encodes CDR1 SGHRS and CDR2 YFSETQ. CDR3 sequence (DNA): TGCGCCAGCAGCCGTTTCCTAGCGGCCGAGCAGTACTTC. This translates into CASSRFLAAEQYF.

This chain links TRBV4-1 with TRBJ1-1; possible D gene TRBD1, 6 bases. V gave up 0 bases and J gave up 3 bases, with 8 bases separating them. Germline CDR1 reads MGHRA; CDR2 reads YSYEKL. The CDR3 has 14 amino acids. DNA for the CDR3: TGCGCCAGCAGCCAAGAACAGGGCCACACTGAAGCTTTCTTT. Encoded protein: CASSQEQGHTEAFF.

The chain recombines TRBV6-2 or TRBV6-3 with TRBJ2-7, with D maybe TRBD1 (6 bases). V was clipped by 6 bases and J by 6 bases, with 9 bases between them. The length of the CDR3 is 11 residues. CDR1 and CDR2 (germline): MNHEY, SVGEGT. The CDR3 DNA is TGTGCCAGCAGCAGGGGTCGCGAGCAGTACTTC. It translates to CASSRGREQYF.

The V gene is TRBV3-1 (or the pseudogene TRBV3-2), the J gene TRBJ2-7, with 7 nucleotides matching TRBD2. In germline, CDR1 is LGHDT, CDR2 YNNKEL (reference sequence). The CDR3 is made up of 15 amino acids. J lost 5 bases, V lost 2 bases, and 9 bases had no gene match. The CDR3 bases are TGTGCCAGCAGCCAAAGAGGCGGGAGAATGGACGAGCAGTACTTC. Translated: CASSQRGGRMDEQYF.

CDR3 DNA sequence: TGCGCCAGCAGCTTGGGGTCAGGGGCGAACACCGGGGAGCTGTTTTTT. Translation: CASSLGSGANTGELFF. This rearrangement joins TRBV5-1 to TRBJ2-2; TRBD1 is a possible D gene (6 bases). Germline-derived CDR1 and CDR2 are SGHRS and YFSETQ. The CDR3 contains 16 residues. V lost 0 bases and J 0 bases, leaving 9 bases between the germline ends.

This clone has only a few counts. Other DNA variants within this sample encode the same CDR3. The chain employs TRBV6-2 or TRBV6-3 and TRBJ2-7; D gene ambiguous. This CDR3 spans 11 amino acids. Germline V gives CDR1 MNHEY, CDR2 SVGEGT. Trimming removed 6 bases at V and 3 bases at J, with 6 bases between. CDR3 protein: CASSPNYEQYF. For the CDR3, the DNA is TGTGCCAGCAGCCCCAACTACGAGCAGTACTTC.

The CDR3 here is CASSQGGVGSYNEQFF. The CDR3, as DNA: TGCGCCAGCAGCCAAGGAGGCGTCGGGAGTTACAATGAGCAGTTCTTC. This rearrangement joins TRBV4-3 to TRBJ2-1; D may be TRBD2 (6 bases). V dropped 1 base and J dropped 4 bases, with 14 bases sitting between them. The V gene's germline CDR1 is LGHNA and CDR2 YSLEER. The CDR3 has 16 residues.

This clone appeared a single time. V and J are TRBV25-1 and TRBJ1-5; D is unresolved. The CDR3 contains 16 residues. Looked up from germline, CDR1 is MGHDK and CDR2 is SYGVNS. Trimming cost V 3 bases and J 3 bases, with 15 bases left between them. CDR3 nucleotide sequence: TGTGCCAGCAGTGATATAGGAGGGATCATCAATCAGCCCCAGCATTTT. This gives the protein CASSDIGGIINQPQHF.

V is TRBV6-6 and J is TRBJ2-7, with 13 bases identical to TRBD2. The CDR3 runs 16 residues. The V gene end was trimmed by 2 bases and the J gene end by 3 bases; junction bases not matched to a gene: 4. Germline CDR1 and CDR2: MNHNY and SVGAGI (reference sequence). The CDR3 reads CASSYLRLAGGYEQYF. CDR3 DNA sequence: TGTGCCAGCAGTTACCTAAGACTAGCGGGGGGCTACGAGCAGTACTTC.

The chain uses TRBV27 and TRBJ2-1; tentative D call: TRBD2 (6 bases). Deletions cut 3 bases from V and 10 bases from J, with 19 bases between. Germline values: CDR1 MNHEY, CDR2 SMNVEV (reference sequence). The CDR3 is made up of 15 amino acids. Here the CDR3 reads CASSFFPVAASEQFF. CDR3 sequence (DNA): TGTGCCAGCAGTTTTTTTCCGGTAGCGGCGTCGGAGCAGTTCTTC.

The rearrangement joins TRBV14 to TRBJ1-1, with 7 bases matching TRBD1. V dropped 0 bases and J dropped 5; count of bases not matched to a gene: 3. The CDR3 consists of 14 residues. CDR1 SGHDN and CDR2 FVKESK come from the germline V gene. The CDR3 spells CASSQEGGGTEAFF. In nucleotides, the CDR3 is TGTGCCAGCAGCCAAGAAGGGGGCGGAACTGAAGCTTTCTTT.

This chain links TRBV18 with TRBJ2-3, with 8 bases that match TRBD1. J gave up 0 bases and V 2 bases, and 10 bases lay outside the gene matches. Germline loops: CDR1 KGHSH, CDR2 LQKENI. CDR3 length equals 18 residues. This chain's CDR3 is CASSPYTNQGASTDTQYF. The DNA for the CDR3 is TGTGCCAGCTCACCATACACAAACCAGGGGGCTAGCACAGATACGCAGTATTTT. The whole variable domain, remainder taken from reference TRBV18 and TRBJ2-3, is NAGVMQNPRHLVRRRGQEARLRCSPMKGHSHVYWYRQLPEEGLKFMVYLQKENIIDESGMPKERFSAEFPKEGPSILRIQQVVRGDSAAYFCASSPYTNQGASTDTQYFGPGTRLTVL.

This chain links TRBV3-1 (or the pseudogene TRBV3-2) with TRBJ2-4; D possibly corresponds to TRBD1 (6 bases). This CDR3 is 16 amino acids long. V lost 0 bases to trimming and J lost 0 bases, with 9 bases between them. CDR1 is LGHDT, CDR2 YNNKEL, per germline (reference sequence). The CDR3 loop is CASSQDQGLAKNIQYF. Written as DNA, the CDR3 is TGTGCCAGCAGCCAAGATCAGGGGCTAGCCAAAAACATTCAGTACTTC.

The chain carries TRBV5-1 and TRBJ2-7; 7 bases map to TRBD1. The CDR3 is 15 amino acids. CDR1 SGHRS and CDR2 YFSETQ come from the germline V gene. The junction had 7 bases not matched to a gene; V was cut back by 4 bases and J by 0 bases. The CDR3 region is CASSQRGLASYEQYF. CDR3 sequence (DNA): TGCGCCAGCAGCCAAAGGGGGCTCGCCTCCTACGAGCAGTACTTC.

This chain connects TRBV7-6 to TRBJ1-1, with 7 bases lining up with TRBD1. This CDR3 is built from 13 residues. With V trimmed by 4 bases and J by 7 bases, 6 bases remained unmatched. Germline V lookup: CDR1 SGHVS, CDR2 FNYEAQ. DNA of the CDR3: TGTGCCAGCAGCTCGCGGACAGGTCTTGAAGCTTTCTTT. Protein product: CASSSRTGLEAFF.